Below are 30 T cell receptor beta chains sequenced from a single sample in a study of cytomegalovirus exposure and HLA in healthy donors. The PCR had 60 Vbeta and 13 Jbeta primers. Sequenced by immunoSEQ multiplex PCR; TCRdb stores in-frame clones only, minus some. This sample has about 110,000 clones, with roughly 80% found just once. The source material was PBMCs. The origin of the receptors is a man younger than 40 in good health and CMV-seropositive.

This clone turned up a few times. The chain joins TRBV25-1 to TRBJ2-5; TRBD1 aligns across 7 bases. The J segment lost 1 base and the V segment lost 7 bases, leaving 6 bases of the junction unmatched. Germline CDR1 MGHDK, CDR2 SYGVNS. This CDR3 is 14 amino acids long. CDR3 loop: CASTRDSRQETQYF. The CDR3, as DNA: TGTGCCAGCACCCGGGACAGTCGCCAAGAGACCCAGTACTTC.

The V call is TRBV5-1, the J call TRBJ1-2; D is perhaps TRBD1 (6 bases). CDR1 SGHRS and CDR2 YFSETQ come from the germline V gene. Trimming shortened V by 0 bases and J by 5 bases, and 8 bases separated the two germline ends. The CDR3 is 13 amino acids. The CDR3 spells CASSLGQVYGYTF. The CDR3 DNA follows: TGCGCCAGCAGCTTGGGACAGGTTTATGGCTACACCTTC. Full variable domain (rest looked up from reference TRBV5-1 and TRBJ1-2): KAGVTQTPRYLIKTRGQQVTLSCSPISGHRSVSWYQQTPGQGLQFLFEYFSETQRNKGNFPGRFSGRQFSNSRSEMNVSTLELGDSALYLCASSLGQVYGYTFGSGTRLTVV.

DNA of the CDR3: TGCGCCAGCAGCCAGAGCCCAGGGGGTGCCTATGGCTACACCTTC. Translation: CASSQSPGGAYGYTF. The rearrangement uses TRBV5-1 and TRBJ1-2; 7 bases line up with TRBD1. The trim removed 4 bases at V and 4 bases at J, leaving 10 bases unmatched. The germline V gene has CDR1 SGHRS and CDR2 YFSETQ. This CDR3 contains 15 residues.

The chain uses TRBV7-2 and TRBJ1-1; no firm D call. CDR3 size: 13 residues. Germline V gene sequence: CDR1 SGHTA, CDR2 FQGNSA. V lost 3 bases and J 1 base, leaving 6 bases between the germline ends. The DNA for the CDR3 is TGTGCCAGCAGCTTCCGGGGGAACACTGAAGCTTTCTTT. Translating it yields CASSFRGNTEAFF.

With regard to this clone: This CDR3 is also generated by other DNA sequences in the sample. The chain joins TRBV30 to TRBJ1-1; 7 positions match TRBD1. Germline lookup yields CDR1 GTSNPN and CDR2 SVGIG (reference sequence). V lost 3 bases and J lost 4; bases outside the gene matches: 2. The CDR3 spans 12 residues. This chain's CDR3 is CAWSPGGTEAFF. As DNA, the CDR3 is TGTGCCTGGAGCCCAGGGGGCACTGAAGCTTTCTTT.

This chain joins TRBV20-1 and TRBJ1-1; 8 bases map to TRBD1. The CDR3 extends over 9 amino acids. The V gene's germline CDR1 is DFQATT and CDR2 SNEGSKA (reference sequence). V dropped 8 bases and J dropped 11; count of bases not matched to a gene: 4. The CDR3 reads CSIRQGAFF. CDR3 coding DNA: TGCAGTATAAGACAGGGGGCTTTCTTT.

The V and J genes are TRBV10-3 and TRBJ2-1; TRBD2 matches 11 bases. This CDR3 spans 16 amino acids. The germline V gene encodes CDR1 ENHRY and CDR2 SYGVKD. Germline trimming cut 1 base from V and 3 bases from J; bases unmatched to any gene: 2. The CDR3 DNA follows: TGTGCCATCAGTGAGTTAGCGGGGGGGCACTACAATGAGCAGTTCTTC. Translated: CAISELAGGHYNEQFF.

The chain has TRBV5-1 and TRBJ2-1, with 9 bases identical to TRBD2. V lost 0 bases to trimming and J lost 6 bases; unmatched junction nucleotides: 1. CDR1 and CDR2 (germline): SGHRS, YFSETQ. CDR3 length: 14 residues. CDR3 nucleotide sequence: TGCGCCAGCAGCTTGGTTAGCGGGAGCAATGAGCAGTTCTTC. Translated, it gives CASSLVSGSNEQFF.

This sequence joins TRBV13 and TRBJ2-2; a possible D gene is TRBD1 (5 bases). This CDR3 comprises 15 residues. Germline lookup yields CDR1 PRHDT and CDR2 FYEKMQ (reference sequence). The V gene lost 5 bases and the J gene lost 6 bases, with 16 bases spanning the gap. The CDR3 loop reads CASSTRQGRAGELFF. For the CDR3, the DNA is TGTGCCAGCAGCACCCGGCAGGGCCGGGCCGGGGAGCTGTTTTTT.

The J gene is TRBJ2-5, the V gene TRBV7-6; TRBD1 matches at 9 bases. The tail of the sequence fits TRBJ2-7 better, so the J call may be wrong. This CDR3 region has 17 residues. Germline assignment: CDR1 SGHVS and CDR2 FNYEAQ. CDR3 sequence (DNA): TGTGCCAGCAGCTTACGGTTTAGGGACAGGGAGTGGAACGAGCAGTACTTC. Translated: CASSLRFRDREWNEQYF.

CDR3 sequence: CASSYPGYTDTQYF. Written as DNA, the CDR3 is TGTGCCAGCAGTTACCCAGGATACACAGATACGCAGTATTTT. The chain links TRBV6-5 to TRBJ2-3; D call uncertain. This CDR3 comprises 14 residues. Germline assignment: CDR1 MNHEY and CDR2 SVGAGI. V lost 2 bases to trimming and J lost 2 bases, with 8 bases between them.

A few counts support this clone. V and J are TRBV6-6 and TRBJ2-3, with 10 bases that match TRBD2. The CDR3 spans 15 residues. Losses at the gene ends were 6 bases for V and 6 bases for J; bases not matched to a gene: 9. CDR1 is MNHNY and CDR2 is SVGAGI in the germline V gene (reference sequence). The CDR3 here is CASRPGLASSDTQYF. DNA of the CDR3: TGTGCCAGCAGGCCGGGACTAGCGAGTTCGGATACGCAGTATTTT.

The V call is TRBV6-1, the J call TRBJ2-5; possible D gene TRBD1, 6 bases. The CDR3 runs 15 residues. V was clipped by 0 bases and J by 3 bases, with 11 bases between them. CDR1 MNHNS and CDR2 SASEGT come from the germline V gene. CDR3: CASSEAYDRKETQYF. The DNA of the CDR3 is TGTGCCAGCAGTGAAGCTTACGACAGGAAAGAGACCCAGTACTTC.

V usage is TRBV7-8 and J usage is TRBJ2-7, with D possibly TRBD1 on 5 matching bases. The germline V and J ends were trimmed by 6 bases and 2 bases, with 17 bases remaining between them. This CDR3 has 15 residues. CDR1 SGHVS and CDR2 FQNEAQ come from the germline V gene. CDR3 amino acids: CASSLLPVGPYEQYF. CDR3 nucleotides: TGTGCCAGCAGTCTACTCCCTGTGGGGCCCTACGAGCAGTACTTC.

The V call is TRBV2, the J call TRBJ2-2; the match to TRBD2 covers 8 bases. The CDR3 extends over 15 amino acids. Germline trimming cut 4 bases from V and 2 bases from J; bases unmatched to any gene: 3. From germline, CDR1 is SNHLY and CDR2 FYNNEI. The CDR3 here is CASSGGGLNTGELFF. The CDR3 coding sequence is TGTGCCAGCAGTGGCGGGGGGCTCAACACCGGGGAGCTGTTTTTT. The whole variable domain, remainder taken from reference TRBV2 and TRBJ2-2, is EPEVTQTPSHQVTQMGQEVILRCVPISNHLYFYWYRQILGQKVEFLVSFYNNEISEKSEIFDDQFSVERPDGSNFTLKIRSTKLEDSAMYFCASSGGGLNTGELFFGEGSRLTVL.

This chain joins TRBV2 and TRBJ2-5, with 7 bases matching TRBD2. The CDR3 is 13 residues long. Trimming cost V 6 bases and J 4 bases; bases outside gene matches: 5. Germline assignment: CDR1 SNHLY and CDR2 FYNNEI. CDR3 DNA: TGTGCCAGCAGCGGGGGGTGGGGAGAGACCCAGTACTTC. This codes for CASSGGWGETQYF.

The V and J genes are TRBV4-3 and TRBJ2-2, with 7 bases identical to TRBD1. The CDR3 has 14 amino acids. Germline CDR1 reads LGHNA; CDR2 reads YSLEER. J lost 3 bases, V lost 4 bases, and 2 bases had no gene match. The CDR3 reads CASSRQGDTGELFF. In nucleotides, the CDR3 is TGCGCCAGCAGCCGACAGGGCGACACCGGGGAGCTGTTTTTT.

The chain couples TRBV11-2 to TRBJ2-7, with D possibly TRBD2 on 6 matching bases. The CDR3 runs 14 residues. Deletions cut 4 bases from V and 7 bases from J, with 17 bases between. Per germline, CDR1 SGHAT and CDR2 FQNNGV. DNA of the CDR3: TGTGCCAGCAGCTGGAGCAGGAGGGGTGGAGAGCAGTACTTC. Amino acids: CASSWSRRGGEQYF.

V usage is TRBV5-4 and J usage is TRBJ1-2, with 7 positions matching TRBD1. CDR1 and CDR2 (germline): SGHNT, YYREEE (reference sequence). V lost 0 bases, J lost 14 bases, and 10 bases stayed unmatched. This CDR3 spans 13 amino acids. The CDR3 sequence is CASSLVGQPALTF. CDR3 coding DNA: TGTGCCAGCAGCTTGGTGGGACAGCCGGCCTTAACCTTC.

The V gene is TRBV4-3, the J gene TRBJ2-5, with 7 bases that match TRBD1. The trim removed 1 base at V and 9 bases at J, leaving 11 bases unmatched. Germline CDR1 reads LGHNA; CDR2 reads YSLEER. The CDR3 contains 15 residues. For the CDR3, the DNA is TGCGCCAGCAGCCAAGCCGGACTCGCGCAGGGGGCCCAGTACTTC. Protein sequence: CASSQAGLAQGAQYF.

J is TRBJ1-2 and V is TRBV2; D unclear. The length of the CDR3 is 12 residues. Per germline, CDR1 SNHLY and CDR2 FYNNEI. V was trimmed by 6 bases and J by 8 bases, leaving 13 bases between them. CDR3 amino acids: CASRRTGRGYTF. CDR3 DNA: TGTGCCAGCAGGAGGACGGGGAGAGGCTACACCTTC. The variable domain in full, with the rest retrieved from reference TRBV2 and TRBJ1-2, is EPEVTQTPSHQVTQMGQEVILRCVPISNHLYFYWYRQILGQKVEFLVSFYNNEISEKSEIFDDQFSVERPDGSNFTLKIRSTKLEDSAMYFCASRRTGRGYTFGSGTRLTVV.

The chain has TRBV2 and TRBJ2-3, with TRBD1 identical over 8 bases. This CDR3 has 13 amino acids. Trimming removed 7 bases from V and 5 bases from J; junction bases left unmatched: 5. CDR1 and CDR2 from the germline V gene are SNHLY and FYNNEI. The CDR3 sequence: CASNGQGGDTQYF. The CDR3 DNA reads TGTGCCAGCAACGGACAGGGTGGAGATACGCAGTATTTT.

This chain links TRBV13 with TRBJ1-1; a possible D gene is TRBD1 (6 bases). CDR3 length: 15 residues. The germline V and J ends were trimmed by 5 bases and 0 bases, with 13 bases remaining between them. Germline V gene sequence: CDR1 PRHDT, CDR2 FYEKMQ (reference sequence). The CDR3: CASSTGSALNTEAFF. DNA for the CDR3: TGTGCCAGCAGCACAGGGTCGGCTTTGAACACTGAAGCTTTCTTT.

This chain connects TRBV27 to TRBJ2-7; 7 nucleotides agree with TRBD2. Germline values: CDR1 MNHEY, CDR2 SMNVEV (reference sequence). The CDR3 is 13 amino acids. Germline trimming cut 6 bases from V and 7 bases from J; bases unmatched to any gene: 9. CDR3 DNA sequence: TGTGCCAGCAGGACACGGGGGGTAGGGGAGCAGTACTTC. This gives the protein CASRTRGVGEQYF.

The V and J genes are TRBV6-1 and TRBJ2-7; tentatively, D is TRBD1 (5 bases). Trimming left V 10 bases short and J 1 base short, with 14 bases between. In germline, CDR1 is MNHNS, CDR2 SASEGT. The length of the CDR3 is 13 residues. As DNA, the CDR3 is TGTGCCATCGAATCACAGGATTCCTACGAGCAGTACTTC. It codes for CAIESQDSYEQYF.

This clone was seen more than once but under ten times. This sequence joins TRBV10-3 and TRBJ1-1; 10 bases fit TRBD1. The germline V gene encodes CDR1 ENHRY and CDR2 SYGVKD. The V segment lost 11 bases and the J segment 0 bases; nucleotides outside the gene matches: 9. The CDR3 totals 15 residues. The CDR3 region has the DNA TGTGCCGTCACCGGGACAGGGGCGTTGAACACTGAAGCTTTCTTT. Its translation: CAVTGTGALNTEAFF.

This clone was counted between two and nine times. The chain carries TRBV5-1 and TRBJ1-4; unclear D gene. The V and J ends lost 0 bases and 15 bases respectively, with 21 bases between them. This CDR3 has 15 amino acids. The germline V gene encodes CDR1 SGHRS and CDR2 YFSETQ. As DNA, the CDR3 is TGCGCCAGCAGCTTGGAGGGCAGTCTATCTGGGGAGGTGTTTTTT. Its protein product is CASSLEGSLSGEVFF.

This chain uses TRBV19 with TRBJ2-3; TRBD1 matches 9 bases. The CDR3 length is 16 residues. Per germline, CDR1 LNHDA and CDR2 SQIVND (reference sequence). V trimming: 3 bases; J trimming: 5 bases; junction bases outside the gene matches: 9. Here the CDR3 DNA reads TGTGCCAGTAGTATGGGACAGGGAGGCTGGGGAGATACGCAGTATTTT. Its translation: CASSMGQGGWGDTQYF.

The chain uses TRBV4-1 and TRBJ2-3, with 9 nucleotides matching TRBD2. CDR3 size: 16 residues. J was trimmed by 2 bases and V by 2 bases; bases with no gene match: 5. Germline V gene sequence: CDR1 MGHRA, CDR2 YSYEKL. The CDR3 loop is CASSQQAGGNTDTQYF. The DNA for the CDR3 is TGCGCCAGCAGCCAACAAGCGGGGGGCAACACAGATACGCAGTATTTT.

The V and J genes are TRBV7-8 and TRBJ2-7; 7 bases agree with TRBD2. The J segment lost 12 bases and the V segment lost 1 base, leaving 9 bases of the junction unmatched. Germline lookup yields CDR1 SGHVS and CDR2 FQNEAQ. The CDR3 has 13 amino acids. CDR3 in amino acids: CASSLGSGRDLYF. CDR3 DNA: TGTGCCAGCAGCTTAGGGTCGGGGAGGGATTTGTACTTC.